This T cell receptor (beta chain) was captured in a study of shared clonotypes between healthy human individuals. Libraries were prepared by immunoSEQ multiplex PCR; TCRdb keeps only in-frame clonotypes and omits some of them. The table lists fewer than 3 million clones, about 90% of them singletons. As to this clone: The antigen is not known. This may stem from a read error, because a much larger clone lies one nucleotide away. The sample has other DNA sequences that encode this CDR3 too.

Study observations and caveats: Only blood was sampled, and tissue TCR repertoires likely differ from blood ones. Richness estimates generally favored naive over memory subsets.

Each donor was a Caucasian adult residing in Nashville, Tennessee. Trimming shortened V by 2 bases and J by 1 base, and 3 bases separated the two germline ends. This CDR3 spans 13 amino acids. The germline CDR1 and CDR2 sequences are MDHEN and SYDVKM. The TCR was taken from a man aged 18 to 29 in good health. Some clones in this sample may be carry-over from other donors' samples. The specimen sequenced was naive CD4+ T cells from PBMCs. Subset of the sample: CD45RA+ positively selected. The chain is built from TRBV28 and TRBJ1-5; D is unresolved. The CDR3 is CASSLESNQPQHF. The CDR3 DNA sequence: TGTGCCAGCAGTTTAGAGAGCAATCAGCCCCAGCATTTT.